This entry lists 30 T cell receptor beta chains sequenced from one sample in a study of blood T cell repertoires in COVID-19. Some clones are missing from TCRdb's copy, which holds only in-frame ones; the method was immunoSEQ multiplex PCR. The repertoire includes tens of thousands of clones, under 90% of them detected once, and 13% sits in the top ten. The sample consisted of peripheral blood. The source is a human donor in a cohort sampled during active COVID-19.

V gene TRBV6-5 combines with J gene TRBJ1-2, with 10 bases fitting TRBD1. This CDR3 contains 15 residues. V shed 2 bases, J shed 3 bases, and the junction held 3 bases outside the gene matches. Germline values: CDR1 MNHEY, CDR2 SVGAGI. In DNA form, the CDR3 reads TGTGCCAGCAGTTACCGGGACAGGGGCCACTATGGCTACACCTTC. Translation: CASSYRDRGHYGYTF.

The gene calls are TRBV11-1 and TRBJ1-1, with D maybe TRBD1 (6 bases). V dropped 5 bases and J dropped 3 bases, with 10 bases sitting between them. Germline CDR1 reads SGHAT; CDR2 reads FQDESV (reference sequence). The CDR3 contains 13 residues. The CDR3 sequence is CASSHGGHTEAFF. In DNA form, the CDR3 reads TGTGCCAGCAGCCACGGGGGGCACACTGAAGCTTTCTTT. The full variable domain, completed using reference TRBV11-1 and TRBJ1-1, is EAEVAQSPRYKITEKSQAVAFWCDPISGHATLYWYRQILGQGPELLVQFQDESVVDDSQLPKDRFSAERLKGVDSTLKIQPAELGDSAMYLCASSHGGHTEAFFGQGTRLTVV.

V gene TRBV7-9 combines with J gene TRBJ2-2; the D gene is possibly TRBD1 (6 bases). The germline V gene has CDR1 SEHNR and CDR2 FQNEAQ (reference sequence). The ends were cut back, 5 bases at V and 7 bases at J, with 17 bases in the middle. The CDR3 sequence is 15 residues long. The CDR3 sequence is CASSILSGVDGELFF. The DNA of the CDR3 is TGTGCCAGCAGCATCCTTTCAGGGGTTGACGGGGAGCTGTTTTTT. Full variable domain (rest looked up from reference TRBV7-9 and TRBJ2-2): DTGVSQNPRHKITKRGQNVTFRCDPISEHNRLYWYRQTLGQGPEFLTYFQNEAQLEKSRLLSDRFSAERPKGSFSTLEIQRTEQGDSAMYLCASSILSGVDGELFFGEGSRLTVL.

The CDR3 loop is CASSPISGGTEAFF. The CDR3 bases are TGCGCCAGCAGCCCGATTTCGGGGGGTACTGAAGCTTTCTTT. The rearrangement uses TRBV5-1 and TRBJ1-1, with TRBD1 as a possible D gene (5 bases). The CDR3 is 14 amino acids. The ends were cut back, 4 bases at V and 5 bases at J, with 15 bases in the middle. Germline CDR1 and CDR2: SGHRS and YFSETQ.

This rearrangement joins TRBV30 to TRBJ1-2, with D unclear. Trimming cost V 6 bases and J 5 bases, with 13 bases left between them. Germline assignment: CDR1 GTSNPN and CDR2 SVGIG (reference sequence). The CDR3 totals 12 residues. The DNA of the CDR3 is TGTGCCTGCACTGGTGGAGGGTATGGCTACACCTTC. This sequence encodes CACTGGGYGYTF. Looking up the rest from reference TRBV30 and TRBJ1-2 gives the full variable domain: SQTIHQWPATLVQPVGSPLSLECTVEGTSNPNLYWYRQAAGRGLQLLFYSVGIGQISSEVPQNLSASRPQDRQFILSSKKLLLSDSGFYLCACTGGGYGYTFGSGTRLTVV.

This clone occurred once. CDR3 sequence reads: CASSQARTSTDTQYF. The CDR3 DNA sequence: TGCGCCAGCAGCCAAGCTCGGACTAGCACAGATACGCAGTATTTT. The chain is built from TRBV4-1 and TRBJ2-3; tentative D call: TRBD2 (5 bases). CDR1 and CDR2 (germline): MGHRA, YSYEKL. The CDR3 loop spans 15 amino acids. V was cut by 1 base and J by 0 bases, with 8 bases left in between.

The rearrangement joins TRBV19 to TRBJ1-1, with D hard to call. The germline gives CDR1 LNHDA, CDR2 SQIVND (reference sequence). V dropped 3 bases and J dropped 13 bases, with 12 bases sitting between them. The CDR3 extends over 11 amino acids. Here the CDR3 reads CASSIYSSVFF. Written as DNA, the CDR3 is TGTGCCAGTAGTATCTACTCGTCCGTTTTCTTT.

This clone was detected only a few times. The chain combines TRBV5-1 with TRBJ2-1; D perhaps matches TRBD1 (6 bases). The V end was cut by 3 bases, the J end by 2 bases, with 9 bases between. Germline V gene sequence: CDR1 SGHRS, CDR2 YFSETQ. The CDR3 is made up of 14 amino acids. The DNA for the CDR3 is TGCGCCAGCAGCTCCGGGACACCCTACAATGAGCAGTTCTTC. As protein: CASSSGTPYNEQFF.

The V call is TRBV5-1, the J call TRBJ2-3, with 11 bases matching TRBD1. Losses at the gene ends were 4 bases for V and 2 bases for J; bases not matched to a gene: 9. Per germline, CDR1 SGHRS and CDR2 YFSETQ. This CDR3 contains 17 residues. CDR3 bases: TGCGCCAGCAGCGAAGGGTGGGACAGGGGGATCACAGATACGCAGTATTTT. It is translated as CASSEGWDRGITDTQYF.

This clone was found once. The chain carries TRBV18 and TRBJ1-5; maybe TRBD1 (6 bases). CDR1 and CDR2 from the germline V gene are KGHSH and LQKENI. Trimming removed 6 bases at V and 3 bases at J, with 9 bases between. This CDR3 is built from 13 residues. For the CDR3, the DNA is TGTGCCAGCTCCCGGGACAACAATCAGCCCCAGCATTTT. Translated: CASSRDNNQPQHF.

The chain joins TRBV5-5 to TRBJ2-1, with D possibly being TRBD2 (6 bases). The CDR3 is 13 residues long. Trimming cost V 4 bases and J 5 bases, with 10 bases left between them. The germline gives CDR1 SGHKS, CDR2 YYEKEE (reference sequence). CDR3 protein: CASSAGTDNEQFF. The CDR3 nucleotides read TGTGCCAGCAGCGCCGGGACTGACAATGAGCAGTTCTTC.

This clone was found once. This chain joins TRBV5-1 and TRBJ2-7, with D possibly matching TRBD1 (5 bases). Germline loops: CDR1 SGHRS, CDR2 YFSETQ. CDR3 length: 13 residues. The V end lost 4 bases, the J end lost 3 bases, and 11 bases lay between the germline ends. DNA of the CDR3: TGCGCCAGCAGCAGTCAGGGTGGCTACGAGCAGTACTTC. Its translation: CASSSQGGYEQYF.

The chain uses TRBV19 and TRBJ1-1; possible D gene TRBD1, 6 bases. CDR3 size: 14 residues. V lost 7 bases, J lost 0 bases, and 12 bases lay in between. Germline V CDR1 and CDR2: LNHDA, SQIVND (reference sequence). The CDR3 bases are TGTGCCAGTACAGTCCAGGGGATGAACACTGAAGCTTTCTTT. This gives the protein CASTVQGMNTEAFF.

This chain uses TRBV5-1 with TRBJ1-1; D call uncertain. Germline assignment: CDR1 SGHRS and CDR2 YFSETQ. The CDR3 totals 16 residues. Trimming left V 2 bases short and J 0 bases short, with 14 bases between. CDR3 sequence: CASSLPTGPMNTEAFF. CDR3 sequence (DNA): TGCGCCAGCAGCTTACCGACTGGTCCGATGAACACTGAAGCTTTCTTT.

DNA for the CDR3: TGCGCCAGCAGCAATGTTCGGACTAGCGGGGTGCCCTACGAGCAGTACTTC. Amino acid sequence: CASSNVRTSGVPYEQYF. The genes are TRBV5-1 and TRBJ2-7; TRBD2 agrees at 12 bases. The CDR3 runs to 17 residues. V was clipped by 4 bases and J by 2 bases; unmatched bases: 10. Germline V gene lookup returns CDR1 SGHRS and CDR2 YFSETQ. Drawing the rest from reference TRBV5-1 and TRBJ2-7, the complete variable domain is KAGVTQTPRYLIKTRGQQVTLSCSPISGHRSVSWYQQTPGQGLQFLFEYFSETQRNKGNFPGRFSGRQFSNSRSEMNVSTLELGDSALYLCASSNVRTSGVPYEQYFGPGTRLTVT.

The V and J genes are TRBV4-1 and TRBJ2-6, with TRBD1 as a possible D gene (5 bases). CDR1 MGHRA and CDR2 YSYEKL come from the germline V gene. V was pared by 0 bases and J by 1 base, with 16 bases between. The CDR3 has 19 residues. CDR3 in amino acids: CASSQDARASPSGANVLTF. In DNA form, the CDR3 reads TGCGCCAGCAGCCAAGATGCCAGGGCCTCCCCTTCTGGGGCCAACGTCCTGACTTTC.

The chain recombines TRBV7-3 with TRBJ2-3; the D is unclear. V was shortened by 2 bases and J by 1 base, with 10 bases between the two germline ends. The CDR3 consists of 15 residues. From germline, CDR1 is SGHTA and CDR2 FQGTGA. The DNA of the CDR3 is TGTGCCAGCAGCTTATTGGCTAGTGGCACAGATACGCAGTATTTT. It is translated as CASSLLASGTDTQYF.

This clone has a handful of counts. The V and J genes are TRBV28 and TRBJ2-3; 8 nucleotides line up with TRBD1. Germline loops: CDR1 MDHEN, CDR2 SYDVKM. Trimming took 8 bases from V and 4 from J; bases not matched to a gene: 8. The CDR3 is 14 amino acids. The DNA for the CDR3 is TGTGCCAGCGAGGGGCAGGGGGCATCAGATACGCAGTATTTT. Its protein is CASEGQGASDTQYF.

This clone appeared once. The chain joins TRBV10-3 to TRBJ1-2; 9 positions match TRBD1. The germline V gene encodes CDR1 ENHRY and CDR2 SYGVKD. With V trimmed by 6 bases and J by 7 bases, 9 bases remained unmatched. The CDR3 spans 14 residues. Here the CDR3 DNA reads TGTGCCATCAGCTCCAATACAGGGGGCGGTGGCTACACCTTC. Protein sequence: CAISSNTGGGGYTF.

This clone was observed a single time. The chain is built from TRBV2 and TRBJ2-3, with 7 bases lining up with TRBD1. Germline V gene sequence: CDR1 SNHLY, CDR2 FYNNEI. After removal of 7 bases from V and 0 bases from J, the junction contained 4 bases not matched to a gene. The CDR3 totals 14 residues. The CDR3 coding sequence is TGTGCCAGCACCGGGGACAGTAGCACAGATACGCAGTATTTT. Its protein product is CASTGDSSTDTQYF.

The V call is TRBV2, the J call TRBJ1-5; D is uncertain. Trimming stripped 5 bases from V and 4 bases from J, with 15 bases between. In germline, CDR1 is SNHLY, CDR2 FYNNEI. CDR3 size: 15 residues. The CDR3 loop is CASSKSSEGNQPQHF. DNA for the CDR3: TGTGCCAGCAGTAAAAGCAGTGAGGGAAATCAGCCCCAGCATTTT.

This clone was detected only a few times. The chain links TRBV6-1 to TRBJ1-5; a weak D match, TRBD1 (6 bases). The CDR3 has 16 residues. The V and J ends lost 2 bases and 0 bases respectively, with 11 bases between them. Germline loops: CDR1 MNHNS, CDR2 SASEGT. The CDR3 nucleotides are TGTGCCAGCAGTGAACACTTACAGGGTAGCAATCAGCCCCAGCATTTT. Protein: CASSEHLQGSNQPQHF.

The chain uses TRBV2 and TRBJ1-6; the D gene is possibly TRBD1 (6 bases). There are 14 residues in the CDR3. The germline V gene has CDR1 SNHLY and CDR2 FYNNEI. V was shortened by 4 bases and J by 7 bases, with 11 bases between the two germline ends. CDR3 bases: TGTGCCAGCAGTGGTGGACAGATCAATTCACCCCTCCACTTT. This translates into CASSGGQINSPLHF.

The chain recombines TRBV7-3 with TRBJ2-3; 13 nucleotides match TRBD2. This CDR3 is 18 amino acids long. Trimming cost V 4 bases and J 0 bases; bases outside gene matches: 7. CDR1 is SGHTA and CDR2 is FQGTGA in the germline V gene. The CDR3 sequence is CASSSTSGGTPSTDTQYF. The CDR3 nucleotides are TGTGCCAGCAGCTCGACTAGCGGGGGGACGCCTAGCACAGATACGCAGTATTTT.

This clone was counted only a few times. CDR3 sequence: CASSLSSYEQYF. The CDR3 coding sequence is TGTGCCAGCTCATTGAGCTCCTACGAGCAGTACTTC. The rearrangement uses TRBV18 and TRBJ2-7, with D hard to call. Germline loops: CDR1 KGHSH, CDR2 LQKENI. V was trimmed by 5 bases and J by 0 bases, leaving 5 bases between them. The CDR3 contains 12 residues.

The gene calls are TRBV9 and TRBJ1-4, with TRBD1 as a possible D gene (5 bases). This CDR3 spans 15 amino acids. The ends were cut back, 4 bases at V and 6 bases at J, with 16 bases in the middle. Germline CDR1 reads SGDLS; CDR2 reads YYNGEE. The CDR3 coding sequence is TGTGCCAGCAGCCCCACCCCTCAGGGTTATGAAAAACTGTTTTTT. Its translation: CASSPTPQGYEKLFF.

This chain uses TRBV7-3 with TRBJ1-1; no clear D. Germline CDR1 SGHTA, CDR2 FQGTGA. The CDR3 contains 13 residues. V lost 4 bases, J lost 0 bases, and 6 bases lay in between. CDR3 region: CASSSQLNTEAFF. CDR3 in DNA: TGTGCCAGCAGCTCCCAGTTGAACACTGAAGCTTTCTTT.

The chain carries TRBV7-9 and TRBJ1-1, with D possibly TRBD1 on 6 matching bases. The CDR3 is 14 amino acids. V was clipped by 5 bases and J by 4 bases, with 14 bases between them. The germline gives CDR1 SEHNR, CDR2 FQNEAQ (reference sequence). CDR3 in amino acids: CASSGPGGGTEAFF. The CDR3, as DNA: TGTGCCAGCAGCGGACCGGGAGGGGGCACTGAAGCTTTCTTT.

Note on this clone: An end of the junction does not agree with germline; a read error may underlie this. This chain connects TRBV6-5 to TRBJ2-1; TRBD1 matches 11 bases. The length of the CDR3 is 15 residues. CDR1 and CDR2 from the germline V gene are MNHEY and SVGAGI. DNA of the CDR3: TGTGCCAGCAGGAAAGGACAGGGGGCCTACGATGAGCAGTTCTTC. Protein: CASRKGQGAYDEQFF.

The CDR3 sequence: CASSYSAGAAGGYTF. The CDR3 DNA reads as TGTGCCAGCAGTTACTCGGCAGGGGCCGCGGGTGGCTACACCTTC. This sequence joins TRBV6-6 and TRBJ1-2, with D perhaps TRBD1 (6 bases). V dropped 0 bases and J dropped 7 bases, with 15 bases sitting between them. The CDR3 extends over 15 amino acids. Germline V gene data show CDR1 as MNHNY and CDR2 as SVGAGI (reference sequence).